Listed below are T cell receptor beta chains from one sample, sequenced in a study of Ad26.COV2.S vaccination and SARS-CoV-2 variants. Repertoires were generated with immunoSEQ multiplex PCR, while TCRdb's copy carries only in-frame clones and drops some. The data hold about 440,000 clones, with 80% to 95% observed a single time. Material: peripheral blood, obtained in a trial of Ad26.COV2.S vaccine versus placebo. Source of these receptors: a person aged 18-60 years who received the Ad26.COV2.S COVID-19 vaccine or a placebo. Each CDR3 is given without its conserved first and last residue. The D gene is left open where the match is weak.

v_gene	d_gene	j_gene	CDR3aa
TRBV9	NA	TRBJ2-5	ASSVFADPALQEAQY
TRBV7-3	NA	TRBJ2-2	ASSPIRTGELF
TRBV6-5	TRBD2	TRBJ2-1	ASSPSGPHHEQF
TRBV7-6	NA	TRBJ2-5	ASSLAGGVTQY
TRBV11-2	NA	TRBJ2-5	ASSSLTESQETQY
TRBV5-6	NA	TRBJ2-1	ASSWRDMSSYNEQF
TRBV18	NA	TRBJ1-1	ASSPQQNTEAF
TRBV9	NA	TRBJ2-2	ASSVEVLTGELF
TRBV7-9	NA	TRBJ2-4	ASRAGIDIQY
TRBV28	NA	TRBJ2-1	ASSLGGRYNEQF
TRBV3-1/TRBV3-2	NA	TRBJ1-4	ASSRGGQGEKLF
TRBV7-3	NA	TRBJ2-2	ASSLTANTANTGELF
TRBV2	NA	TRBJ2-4	ASNKPHNQY
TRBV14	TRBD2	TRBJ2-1	ASSHWTSGRNNEQF
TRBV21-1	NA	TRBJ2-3	ASSKPGLGTDTQY
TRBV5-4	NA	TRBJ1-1	ASSLGLNTEAF
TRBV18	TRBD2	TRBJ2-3	ASSPRTIAGGADTQY
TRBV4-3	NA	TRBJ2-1	ASSQDKAGRPREQF
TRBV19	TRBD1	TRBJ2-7	ASSPRTGGSYEQY
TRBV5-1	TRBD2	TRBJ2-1	ASSLRLAGDPEQF
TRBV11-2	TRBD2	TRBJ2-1	ASSLFISGSHNEQF
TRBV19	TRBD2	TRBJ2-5	ASSPTASGTQETQY
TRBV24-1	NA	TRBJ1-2	ATSQGIGTNYGYT
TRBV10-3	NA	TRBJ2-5	AISESSTRGSETQY
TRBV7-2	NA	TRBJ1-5	ASSLVIGQFDQPQH
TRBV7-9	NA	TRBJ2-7	ASSGTAGPSYEQY
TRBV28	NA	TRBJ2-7	ASSPVWTTTYEQY
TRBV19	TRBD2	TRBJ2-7	ASRTSGTSYEQY
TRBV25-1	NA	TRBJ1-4	ASSDFVNWYEKLF
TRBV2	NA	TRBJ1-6	ASSENSPPLH
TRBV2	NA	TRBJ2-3	ASTSVGSGALADTQY
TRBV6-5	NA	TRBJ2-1	ASSYSGSYNEQF
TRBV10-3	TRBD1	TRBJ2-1	AIGPRDRGTYEQF
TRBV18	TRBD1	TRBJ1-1	ASSNVGTGALSTEAF
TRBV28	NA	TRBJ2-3	ASSLARTADTADTQY
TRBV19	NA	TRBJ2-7	ASSLGLATQTYEQY
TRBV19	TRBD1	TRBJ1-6	ASSIGTGTGSPLH
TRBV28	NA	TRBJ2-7	ASSRDYEQY
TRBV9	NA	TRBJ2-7	ASSVVMGAEQY
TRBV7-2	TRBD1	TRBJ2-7	ASSSTGISYEQY